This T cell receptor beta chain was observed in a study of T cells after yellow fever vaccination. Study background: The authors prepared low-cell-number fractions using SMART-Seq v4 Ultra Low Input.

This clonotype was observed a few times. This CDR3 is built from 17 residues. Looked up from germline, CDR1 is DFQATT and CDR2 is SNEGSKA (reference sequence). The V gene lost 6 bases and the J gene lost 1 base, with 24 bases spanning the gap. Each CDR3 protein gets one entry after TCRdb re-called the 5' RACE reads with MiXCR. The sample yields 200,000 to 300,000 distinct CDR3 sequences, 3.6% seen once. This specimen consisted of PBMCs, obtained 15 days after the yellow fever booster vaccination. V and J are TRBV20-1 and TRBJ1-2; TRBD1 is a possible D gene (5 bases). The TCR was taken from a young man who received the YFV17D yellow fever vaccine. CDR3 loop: CSAPGTLSSYLNYGYTF. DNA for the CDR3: TGCAGTGCGCCCGGGACGTTAAGTTCATATCTTAACTATGGCTACACCTTC.